This T cell receptor beta chain was sequenced in a study of cytomegalovirus exposure and HLA in healthy donors. Whole-study findings and limits: Cytomegalovirus association was listed for around 170 TCR beta chains. An analysis was carried out later, and it reportedly showed fewer N-insertions in an Asian-associated ancestry cluster than the approximately 610-donor mean.

V was shortened by 0 bases and J by 4 bases, with 9 bases between the two germline ends. The CDR3 loop spans 13 amino acids. The germline gives CDR1 GTSNPN, CDR2 SVGIG (reference sequence). Vbeta (60) and Jbeta (13) primers were used in the PCR. The assay was immunoSEQ multiplex PCR, and TCRdb's table has in-frame clones only and misses some. The sample consists of over 85,000 clones, approximately 70% of them appearing once. A word on this clone: Its antigen is still unknown.

This chain uses TRBV30 with TRBJ1-1; D is possibly TRBD1 (6 bases). The sequence was collected from a man aged 25 to 45 in good health and CMV-seronegative. Sequenced: PBMCs. The CDR3 coding sequence is TGTGCCTGGAGTGTACAGGGTGTCACTGAAGCTTTCTTT. Its translation: CAWSVQGVTEAFF.